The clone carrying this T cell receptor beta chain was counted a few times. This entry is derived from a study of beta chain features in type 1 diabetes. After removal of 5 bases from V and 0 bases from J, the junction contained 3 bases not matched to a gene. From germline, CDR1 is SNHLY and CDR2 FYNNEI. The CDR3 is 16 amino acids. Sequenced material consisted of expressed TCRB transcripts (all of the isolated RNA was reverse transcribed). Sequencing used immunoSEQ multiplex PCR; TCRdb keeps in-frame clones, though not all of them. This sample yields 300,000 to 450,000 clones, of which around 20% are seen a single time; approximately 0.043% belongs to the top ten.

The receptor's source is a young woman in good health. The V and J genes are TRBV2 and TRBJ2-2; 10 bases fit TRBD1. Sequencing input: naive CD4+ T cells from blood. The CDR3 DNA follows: TGTGCCAGCAGTCAGACAGGGGGCTCGAACACCGGGGAGCTGTTTTTT. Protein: CASSQTGGSNTGELFF.